Following are 11 T cell receptor beta chains from one sample sequenced in a study of blood T cell repertoires in COVID-19. Profiling relied on immunoSEQ multiplex PCR, and the TCRdb table lists in-frame clones only, not all of them. The repertoire consists of about 130,000 clones, with about four fifths occurring once and the leading ten covering over 9%. The source material was peripheral blood. These receptor sequences come from a woman aged 60-75 years with acute or convalescent COVID-19.

This chain uses TRBV6-4 with TRBJ2-2; D remains unclear. V lost 3 bases and J 5 bases, leaving 7 bases between the germline ends. The CDR3 is 13 residues long. CDR1 and CDR2 from the germline V gene are MRHNA and SNTAGT. This chain's CDR3 is CASSESPTGELFF. CDR3 nucleotides: TGTGCCAGCAGTGAGTCTCCTACCGGGGAGCTGTTTTTT.

The chain employs TRBV25-1 and TRBJ1-2, with D possibly TRBD1 on 6 matching bases. The CDR3 has 13 residues. With 4 bases removed from V and 4 bases from J, the gap between germline ends came to 10 bases. The germline gives CDR1 MGHDK, CDR2 SYGVNS. Written as DNA, the CDR3 is TGTGCCAGCAGTGCGGACAGTCTCTATGGCTACACCTTC. Protein sequence: CASSADSLYGYTF.

This chain uses TRBV12-3 or TRBV12-4 with TRBJ2-1; D might be TRBD2 (6 bases). V gave up 3 bases and J gave up 6 bases, with 6 bases separating them. The length of the CDR3 is 12 residues. For the CDR3, the DNA is TGTGCCAGCAGTTTGGGACTCAATGAGCAGTTCTTC. Its protein is CASSLGLNEQFF.

V is TRBV3-1 (or the pseudogene TRBV3-2) and J is TRBJ2-6; D is possibly TRBD2 (6 bases). The V end was cut by 1 base, the J end by 1 base, with 17 bases between. The CDR3 consists of 19 residues. CDR1 LGHDT and CDR2 YNNKEL come from the germline V gene (reference sequence). The CDR3: CASSQALWGVGSGANVLTF. The CDR3 nucleotides read TGTGCCAGCAGCCAAGCCTTGTGGGGGGTTGGATCTGGGGCCAACGTCCTGACTTTC.

This chain's CDR3 is CASRPRTGVYGYTF. CDR3 DNA sequence: TGTGCCAGCAGGCCTCGAACAGGGGTCTATGGCTACACCTTC. J is TRBJ1-2 and V is TRBV28; TRBD1 agrees at 7 bases. This CDR3 comprises 14 residues. Trimming took 6 bases from V and 4 from J; bases not matched to a gene: 8. Per germline, CDR1 MDHEN and CDR2 SYDVKM.

The rearrangement joins TRBV4-1 to TRBJ1-2; D possibly corresponds to TRBD1 (5 bases). Germline lookup yields CDR1 MGHRA and CDR2 YSYEKL. V dropped 4 bases and J dropped 8 bases, with 17 bases sitting between them. There are 14 residues in the CDR3. Here the CDR3 reads CASSLGEAGYGYTF. The CDR3 region has the DNA TGCGCCAGCAGCCTGGGTGAGGCAGGGTACGGCTACACCTTC.

A single count supports this clone. The rearrangement links TRBV28 to TRBJ1-2; 8 bases align to TRBD1. V was pared by 3 bases and J by 10 bases, with 10 bases of the junction left unmatched. Germline-derived CDR1 and CDR2 are MDHEN and SYDVKM. The CDR3 loop spans 14 amino acids. DNA for the CDR3: TGTGCCAGCAGTTTCGTAGGACAGGGCCGTGACTACACCTTC. Protein product: CASSFVGQGRDYTF.

This clone was seen a single time. The gene calls are TRBV24-1 and TRBJ2-2; TRBD2 aligns across 7 bases. This CDR3 has 16 amino acids. Germline trimming cut 4 bases from V and 5 bases from J; bases unmatched to any gene: 9. Germline V gives CDR1 KGHDR, CDR2 SFDVKD. The CDR3 nucleotides are TGTGCCACCAGTGACCCTCTAGCGGAGGGAACCGGGGAGCTGTTTTTT. As protein: CATSDPLAEGTGELFF.

Here the CDR3 reads CASESAGGSDTQYF. The CDR3 DNA reads as TGTGCCAGCGAGTCAGCGGGGGGGTCGGATACGCAGTATTTT. The V and J genes are TRBV2 and TRBJ2-3; 10 bases align to TRBD2. Germline V gives CDR1 SNHLY, CDR2 FYNNEI. The CDR3 is 14 amino acids. Trimming cost V 8 bases and J 6 bases; bases outside gene matches: 8.

V usage is TRBV28 and J usage is TRBJ2-4, with TRBD1 identical over 7 bases. Germline CDR1 reads MDHEN; CDR2 reads SYDVKM. This CDR3 is 17 amino acids long. V shed 3 bases, J shed 0 bases, and the junction held 8 bases outside the gene matches. The DNA for the CDR3 is TGTGCCAGCAGTTTGAGGGGACAGACCCTAGCCAAAAACATTCAGTACTTC. Protein product: CASSLRGQTLAKNIQYF.

V usage is TRBV7-7 and J usage is TRBJ2-7; D is unclear. Germline CDR1 is SSHAT and CDR2 is FNYEAQ (reference sequence). Trimming removed 9 bases at V and 4 bases at J, with 10 bases between. The CDR3 has 11 residues. The DNA of the CDR3 is TGTGCCAGGCTCATACAGTACGAGCAGTACTTC. This translates into CARLIQYEQYF.